The rows below give T cell receptor beta chains drawn from one sample of a study of tumor-infiltrating lymphocytes in primary liver carcinoma. In TCRdb, the multiplex PCR reads were re-called with MiXCR into one record per CDR3 protein. The repertoire consists of 150,000 to 200,000 distinct CDR3 sequences, with 50% to 75% occurring once and the leading ten covering 72%. Sequenced: peripheral blood. These receptors originate from a middle-aged man with primary liver carcinoma and hepatitis B virus infection. Both conserved end residues are part of each CDR3. Each record gives: J gene, V gene, clone size, D gene, CDR3 DNA, CDR3 protein. D genes are given only for firm matches. Size is omitted from some rows. Given values are once, few, many or a class for expanded clones.

TRBJ1-3	TRBV14	.	.	TGTGCCAGCAGCCATTACGGGGGAAACACCATATATTTT	CASSHYGGNTIYF
TRBJ2-7	TRBV11-2	.	.	TGTACCAGTAGCTTAACAGACGGAGCCTACGAGCTGTACTTC	CTSSLTDGAYELYF
TRBJ1-2	TRBV29-1	.	.	TGCAGCGGAGGAGGATTGAACTATGGCTACACTTTC	CSGGGLNYGYTF
TRBJ2-3	TRBV29-1	.	.	TGCAGCGTTGAAGACCCAACAGGGAGCCACACAGATACGCAGTATTTT	CSVEDPTGSHTDTQYF
TRBJ2-7	TRBV29-1	many	TRBD2	TGCAGCGTTGCCGGGACTAGCGGGAGGGCCTGGGACGAGCAGTACTTC	CSVAGTSGRAWDEQYF
TRBJ2-3	TRBV4-2	.	TRBD2	TGTGCCAGCGGCCAAGATGCCGCTAGCGGGGTCTCAGATACGCAGTATTTT	CASGQDAASGVSDTQYF
TRBJ1-5	TRBV11-2	.	.	TGTGCCAGCAGCCGAGGTTCAGATCAGCCCCAGCATTTC	CASSRGSDQPQHF
TRBJ2-7	TRBV29-1	many	.	TGCAGCGTTGAAACGCAGGCCCACGAGCAGTACTTC	CSVETQAHEQYF
TRBJ2-1	TRBV11-2	once	.	.	CASSLFGGGIQGNEEFF
TRBJ2-7	TRBV6-2/TRBV6-3	few	.	TGTGCCAGCGCAGACCCCTACGAGCAGTACTTC	CASADPYEQYF
TRBJ2-3	TRBV11-2	many	.	TGTGCCAGCAGCTTAGTGCGCGGGGCACATACGCAGTATTTT	CASSLVRGAHTQYF
TRBJ2-7	TRBV6-6	few	.	TGTGCCAGCAGTTATTTAGACAGGTCTCCCGAGCAGTACTTC	CASSYLDRSPEQYF
TRBJ2-3	TRBV12-3/TRBV12-4	few	.	TGTGCCAGCAGCCCCCGGGACACCTACACAGATACGCAGTATTTT	CASSPRDTYTDTQYF
TRBJ1-5	TRBV21-1	.	.	TGTGCCAGCAGCCCCAGCGGCAGGGTTGACCAGCCCCAGCATTTT	CASSPSGRVDQPQHF
TRBJ2-5	TRBV29-1	.	TRBD2	TGCATCGTTAGAGGTAGCGGGAGAGAGACCCAGTACTTC	CIVRGSGRETQYF